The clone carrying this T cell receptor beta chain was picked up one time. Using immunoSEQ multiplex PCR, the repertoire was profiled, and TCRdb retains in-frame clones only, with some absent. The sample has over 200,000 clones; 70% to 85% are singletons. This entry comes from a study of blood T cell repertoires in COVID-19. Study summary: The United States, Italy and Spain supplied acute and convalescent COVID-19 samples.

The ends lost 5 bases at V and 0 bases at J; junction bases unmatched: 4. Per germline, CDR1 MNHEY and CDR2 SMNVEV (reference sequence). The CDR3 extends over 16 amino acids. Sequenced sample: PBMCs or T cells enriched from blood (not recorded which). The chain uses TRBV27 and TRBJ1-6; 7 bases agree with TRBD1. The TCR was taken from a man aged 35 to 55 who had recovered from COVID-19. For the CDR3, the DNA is TGTGCCAGCAGTATGGACAGGAGCTCCTATAATTCACCCCTCCACTTT. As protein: CASSMDRSSYNSPLHF.